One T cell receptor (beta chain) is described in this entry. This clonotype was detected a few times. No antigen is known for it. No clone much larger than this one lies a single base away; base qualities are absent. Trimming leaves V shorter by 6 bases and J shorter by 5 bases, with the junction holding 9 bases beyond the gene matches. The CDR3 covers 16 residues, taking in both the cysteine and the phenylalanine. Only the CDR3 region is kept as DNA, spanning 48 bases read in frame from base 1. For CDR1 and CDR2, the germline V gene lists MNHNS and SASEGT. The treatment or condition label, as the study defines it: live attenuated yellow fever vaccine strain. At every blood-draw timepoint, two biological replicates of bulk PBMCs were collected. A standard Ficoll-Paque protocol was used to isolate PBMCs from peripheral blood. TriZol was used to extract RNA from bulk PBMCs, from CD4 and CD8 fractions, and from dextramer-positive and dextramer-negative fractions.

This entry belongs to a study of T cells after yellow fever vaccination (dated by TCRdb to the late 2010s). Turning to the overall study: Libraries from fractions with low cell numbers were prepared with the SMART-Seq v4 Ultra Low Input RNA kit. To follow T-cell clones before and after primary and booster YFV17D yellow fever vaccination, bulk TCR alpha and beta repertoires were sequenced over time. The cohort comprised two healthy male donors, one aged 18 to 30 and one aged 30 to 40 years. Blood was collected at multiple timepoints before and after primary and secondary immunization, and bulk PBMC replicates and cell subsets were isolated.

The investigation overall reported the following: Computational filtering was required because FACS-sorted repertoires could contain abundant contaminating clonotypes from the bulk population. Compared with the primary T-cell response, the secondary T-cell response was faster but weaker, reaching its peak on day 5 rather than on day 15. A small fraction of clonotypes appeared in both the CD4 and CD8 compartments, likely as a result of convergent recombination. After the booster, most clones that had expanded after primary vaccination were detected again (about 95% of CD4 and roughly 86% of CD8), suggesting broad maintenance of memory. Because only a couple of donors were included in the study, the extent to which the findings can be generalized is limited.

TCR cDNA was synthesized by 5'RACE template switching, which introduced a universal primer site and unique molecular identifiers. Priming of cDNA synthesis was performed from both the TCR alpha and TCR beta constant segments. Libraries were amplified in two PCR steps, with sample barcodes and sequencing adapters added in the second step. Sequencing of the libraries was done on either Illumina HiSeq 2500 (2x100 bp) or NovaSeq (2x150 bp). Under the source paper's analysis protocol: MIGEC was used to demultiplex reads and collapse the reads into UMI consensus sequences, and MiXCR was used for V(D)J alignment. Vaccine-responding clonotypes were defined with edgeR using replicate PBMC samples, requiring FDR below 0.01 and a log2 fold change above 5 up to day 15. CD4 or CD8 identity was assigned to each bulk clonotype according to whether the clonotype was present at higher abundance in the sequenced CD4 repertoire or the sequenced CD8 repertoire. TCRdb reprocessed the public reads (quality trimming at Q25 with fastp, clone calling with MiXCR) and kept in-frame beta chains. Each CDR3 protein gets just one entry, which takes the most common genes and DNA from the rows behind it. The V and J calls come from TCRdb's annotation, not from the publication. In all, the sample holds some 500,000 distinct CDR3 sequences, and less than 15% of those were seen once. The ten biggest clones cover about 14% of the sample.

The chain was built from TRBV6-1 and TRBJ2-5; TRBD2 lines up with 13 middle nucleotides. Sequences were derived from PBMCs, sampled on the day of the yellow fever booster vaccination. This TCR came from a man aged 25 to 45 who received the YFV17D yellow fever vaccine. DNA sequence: TGTGCCAGCAGCCGGGGACTAGCGGGAAAGTTCGAGACCCAGTACTTC. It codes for CASSRGLAGKFETQYF.